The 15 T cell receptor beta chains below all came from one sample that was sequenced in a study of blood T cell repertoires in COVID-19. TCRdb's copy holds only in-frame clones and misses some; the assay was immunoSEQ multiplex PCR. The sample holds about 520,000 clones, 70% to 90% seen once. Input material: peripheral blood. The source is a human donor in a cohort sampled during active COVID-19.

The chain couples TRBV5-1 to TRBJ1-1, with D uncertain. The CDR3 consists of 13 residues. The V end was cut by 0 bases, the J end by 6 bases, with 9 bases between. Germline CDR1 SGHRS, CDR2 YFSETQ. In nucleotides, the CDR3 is TGCGCCAGCAGCTTGGTGGCAGGTGCTGAAGCTTTCTTT. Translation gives CASSLVAGAEAFF.

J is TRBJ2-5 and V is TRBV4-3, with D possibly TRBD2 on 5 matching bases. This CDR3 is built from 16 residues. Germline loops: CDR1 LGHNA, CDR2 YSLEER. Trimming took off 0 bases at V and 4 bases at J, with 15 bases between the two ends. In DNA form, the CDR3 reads TGCGCCAGCAGCCAAGAACTAGATTGGCGTGGAGAGACCCAGTACTTC. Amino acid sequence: CASSQELDWRGETQYF.

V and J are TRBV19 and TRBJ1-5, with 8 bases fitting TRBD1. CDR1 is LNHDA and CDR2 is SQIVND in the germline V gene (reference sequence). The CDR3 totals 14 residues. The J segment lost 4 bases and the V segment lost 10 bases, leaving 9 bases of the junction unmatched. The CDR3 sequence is CATSWTGTNQPQHF. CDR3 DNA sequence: TGTGCCACCTCTTGGACAGGGACAAATCAGCCCCAGCATTTT. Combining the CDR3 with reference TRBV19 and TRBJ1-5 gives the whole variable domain DGGITQSPKYLFRKEGQNVTLSCEQNLNHDAMYWYRQDPGQGLRLIYYSQIVNDFQKGDIAEGYSVSREKKESFPLTVTSAQKNPTAFYLCATSWTGTNQPQHFGDGTRLSIL.

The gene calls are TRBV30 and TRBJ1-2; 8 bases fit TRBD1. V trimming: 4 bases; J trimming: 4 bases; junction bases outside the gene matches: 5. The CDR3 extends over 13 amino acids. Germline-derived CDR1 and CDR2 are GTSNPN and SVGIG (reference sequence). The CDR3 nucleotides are TGTGCCTGGACGCACAGGGGGGTCTATGGCTACACCTTC. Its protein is CAWTHRGVYGYTF.

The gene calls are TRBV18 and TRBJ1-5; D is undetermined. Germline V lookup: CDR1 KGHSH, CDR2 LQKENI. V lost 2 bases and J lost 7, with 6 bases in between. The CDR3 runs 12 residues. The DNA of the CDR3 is TGTGCCAGCTCACCAAACGGGCAGCCCCAGCATTTT. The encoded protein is CASSPNGQPQHF.

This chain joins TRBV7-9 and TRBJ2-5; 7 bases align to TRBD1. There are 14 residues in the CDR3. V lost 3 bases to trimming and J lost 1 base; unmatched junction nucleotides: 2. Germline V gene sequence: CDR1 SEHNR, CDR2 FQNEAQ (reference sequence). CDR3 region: CASSLGQIQETQYF. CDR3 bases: TGTGCCAGCAGCTTGGGACAGATCCAAGAGACCCAGTACTTC.

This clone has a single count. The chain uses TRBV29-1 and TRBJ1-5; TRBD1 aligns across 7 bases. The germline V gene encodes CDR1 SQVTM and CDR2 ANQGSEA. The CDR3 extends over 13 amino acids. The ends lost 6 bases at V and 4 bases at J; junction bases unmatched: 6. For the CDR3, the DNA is TGCAGCGTGGTTGGACAGGAGAATCAGCCCCAGCATTTT. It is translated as CSVVGQENQPQHF.

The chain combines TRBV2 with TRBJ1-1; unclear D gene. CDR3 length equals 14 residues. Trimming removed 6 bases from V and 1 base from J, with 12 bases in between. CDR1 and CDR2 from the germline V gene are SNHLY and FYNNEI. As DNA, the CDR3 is TGTGCCAGCAGGCCCCGGGTTTCGAACACTGAAGCTTTCTTT. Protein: CASRPRVSNTEAFF.

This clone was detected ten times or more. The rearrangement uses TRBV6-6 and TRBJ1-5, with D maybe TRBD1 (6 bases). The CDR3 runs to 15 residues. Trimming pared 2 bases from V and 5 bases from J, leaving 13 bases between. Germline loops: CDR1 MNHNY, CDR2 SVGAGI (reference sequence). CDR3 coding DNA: TGTGCCAGCAGTTACACAGGGATGGTCGATCAGCCCCAGCATTTT. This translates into CASSYTGMVDQPQHF.

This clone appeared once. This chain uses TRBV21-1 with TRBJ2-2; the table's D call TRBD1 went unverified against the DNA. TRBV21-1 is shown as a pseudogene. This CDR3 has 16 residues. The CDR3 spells CASSRQTGRDTGELFF. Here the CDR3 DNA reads TGTGCCAGCAGCAGACAGACAGGGAGAGACACCGGGGAGCTGTTTTTT.

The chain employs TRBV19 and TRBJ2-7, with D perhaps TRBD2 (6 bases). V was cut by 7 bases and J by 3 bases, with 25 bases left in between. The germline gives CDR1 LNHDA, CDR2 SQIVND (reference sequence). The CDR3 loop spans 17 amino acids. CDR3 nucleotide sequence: TGTGCCAGTACAGGCACCAAGACCGGGGGAGTGAACTACGAGCAGTACTTC. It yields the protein CASTGTKTGGVNYEQYF.

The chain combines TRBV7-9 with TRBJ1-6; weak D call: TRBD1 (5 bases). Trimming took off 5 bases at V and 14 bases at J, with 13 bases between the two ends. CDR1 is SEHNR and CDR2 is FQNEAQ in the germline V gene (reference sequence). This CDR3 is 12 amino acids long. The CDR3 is CASSALGVTLHF. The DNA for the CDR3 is TGTGCCAGCAGCGCGTTAGGGGTAACCCTCCACTTT.

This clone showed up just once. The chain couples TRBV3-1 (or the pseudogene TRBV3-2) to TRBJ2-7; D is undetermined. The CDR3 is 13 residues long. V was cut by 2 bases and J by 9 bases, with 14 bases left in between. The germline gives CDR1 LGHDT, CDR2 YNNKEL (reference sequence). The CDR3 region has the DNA TGTGCCAGCAGCCAAAACCTAAACGGTGGGCAGTACTTC. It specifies CASSQNLNGGQYF.

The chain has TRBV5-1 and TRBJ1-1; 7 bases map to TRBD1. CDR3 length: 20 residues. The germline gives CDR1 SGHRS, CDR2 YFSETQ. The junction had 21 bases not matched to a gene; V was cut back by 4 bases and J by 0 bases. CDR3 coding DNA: TGCGCCAGCAGCCTGAGGCCGTCGGGACAGAGGACATCTATGAACACTGAAGCTTTCTTT. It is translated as CASSLRPSGQRTSMNTEAFF.

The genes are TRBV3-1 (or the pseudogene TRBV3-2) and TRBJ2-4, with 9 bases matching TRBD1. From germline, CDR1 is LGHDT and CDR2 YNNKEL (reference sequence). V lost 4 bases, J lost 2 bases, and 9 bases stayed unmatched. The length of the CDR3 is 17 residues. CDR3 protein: CASSPHYGQGSKNIQYF. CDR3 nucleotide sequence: TGTGCCAGCAGCCCGCACTACGGACAGGGGTCCAAAAACATTCAGTACTTC.